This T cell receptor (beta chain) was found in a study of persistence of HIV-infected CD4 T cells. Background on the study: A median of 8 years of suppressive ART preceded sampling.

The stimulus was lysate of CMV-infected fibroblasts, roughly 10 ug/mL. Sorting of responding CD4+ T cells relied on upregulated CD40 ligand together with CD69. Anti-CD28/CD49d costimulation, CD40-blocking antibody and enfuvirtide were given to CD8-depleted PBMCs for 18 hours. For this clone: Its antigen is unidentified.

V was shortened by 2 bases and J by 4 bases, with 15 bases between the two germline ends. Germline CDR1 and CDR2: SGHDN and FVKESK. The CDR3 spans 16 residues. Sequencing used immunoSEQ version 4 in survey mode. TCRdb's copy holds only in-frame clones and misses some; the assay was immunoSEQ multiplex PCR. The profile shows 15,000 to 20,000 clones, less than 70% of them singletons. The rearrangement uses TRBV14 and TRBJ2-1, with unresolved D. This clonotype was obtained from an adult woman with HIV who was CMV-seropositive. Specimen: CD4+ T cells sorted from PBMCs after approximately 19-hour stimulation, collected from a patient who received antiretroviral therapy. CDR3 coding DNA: TGTGCCAGCAGCCAACTTGGTGCCGTAACATACAATGAGCAGTTCTTC. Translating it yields CASSQLGAVTYNEQFF.